Presented here are 4 T cell receptor beta chains from one specimen sequenced in a study of T-cell memory formation after mild COVID-19. TCRdb re-analysed the 5' RACE reads in MiXCR, keeping a single row per CDR3 protein. The sample contains around 320,000 distinct CDR3 sequences, 25% to 30% of which appear only once. The material sequenced was PBMCs or a T cell subset sorted from them (not recorded which). The receptors originated from an adult woman who had mild COVID-19 (a few samples of this study predate the infection). Cell type and time point are not known.

This rearrangement joins TRBV7-2 to TRBJ2-7; D gene unclear. The V gene lost 3 bases and the J gene lost 5 bases, with 11 bases spanning the gap. The CDR3 has 13 amino acids. Germline CDR1 SGHTA, CDR2 FQGNSA. In nucleotides, the CDR3 is TGTGCCAGCAGCTTTTATCTTCCCCACGAGCAGTACTTC. Its protein product is CASSFYLPHEQYF.

V is TRBV12-3 or TRBV12-4 and J is TRBJ2-7; 8 bases align to TRBD1. CDR3 length equals 14 residues. V lost 7 bases and J lost 4; bases outside the gene matches: 9. Here the CDR3 reads CASTTGVFEYEQYF. The CDR3 DNA sequence: TGTGCCAGCACGACAGGGGTTTTCGAGTACGAGCAGTACTTC.

The V and J genes are TRBV5-1 and TRBJ2-3; no definite D call. Germline CDR1 SGHRS, CDR2 YFSETQ. V was trimmed by 0 bases and J by 4 bases, leaving 15 bases between them. The CDR3 is 16 residues long. The CDR3 loop reads CASSLGRWEKADTQYF. CDR3 sequence (DNA): TGCGCCAGCAGCTTGGGTCGATGGGAAAAGGCAGATACGCAGTATTTT. Combining the CDR3 with reference TRBV5-1 and TRBJ2-3 gives the whole variable domain KAGVTQTPRYLIKTRGQQVTLSCSPISGHRSVSWYQQTPGQGLQFLFEYFSETQRNKGNFPGRFSGRQFSNSRSEMNVSTLELGDSALYLCASSLGRWEKADTQYFGPGTRLTVL.

This clonotype was detected a few times. The CDR3 protein is CASSVGTGFYEQYF. The CDR3, as DNA: TGTGCCAGCAGCGTAGGGACAGGGTTCTACGAGCAGTACTTC. The chain joins TRBV9 to TRBJ2-7; TRBD1 aligns across 8 bases. With V trimmed by 0 bases and J by 3 bases, 2 bases remained unmatched. CDR1 SGDLS and CDR2 YYNGEE come from the germline V gene. CDR3 length: 14 residues.